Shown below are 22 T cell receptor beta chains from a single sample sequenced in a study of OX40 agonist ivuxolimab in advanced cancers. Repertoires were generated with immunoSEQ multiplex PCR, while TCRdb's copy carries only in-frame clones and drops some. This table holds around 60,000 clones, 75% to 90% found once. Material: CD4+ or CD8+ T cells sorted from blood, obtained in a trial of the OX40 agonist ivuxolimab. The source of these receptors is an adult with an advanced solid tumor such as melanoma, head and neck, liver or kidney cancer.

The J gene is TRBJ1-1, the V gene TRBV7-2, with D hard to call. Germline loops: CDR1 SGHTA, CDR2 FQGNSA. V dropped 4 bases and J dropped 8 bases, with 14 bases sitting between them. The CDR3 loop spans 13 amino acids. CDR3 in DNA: TGTGCCAGCAGCTCTAACAGTGCGGCCGAAGCTTTCTTT. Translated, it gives CASSSNSAAEAFF.

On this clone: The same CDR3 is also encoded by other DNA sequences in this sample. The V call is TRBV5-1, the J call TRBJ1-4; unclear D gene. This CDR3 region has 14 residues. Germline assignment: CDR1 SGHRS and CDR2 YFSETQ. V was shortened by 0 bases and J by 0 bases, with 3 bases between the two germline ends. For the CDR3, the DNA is TGCGCCAGCAGCTTGGATTCAACTAATGAAAAACTGTTTTTT. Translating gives CASSLDSTNEKLFF.

The CDR3 sequence: CASSLEGPGNTIYF. CDR3 sequence (DNA): TGTGCCAGCAGCTTGGAGGGTCCCGGAAACACCATATATTTT. V and J are TRBV5-6 and TRBJ1-3; D ambiguous. CDR3 length: 14 amino acids. CDR1 and CDR2 (germline): SGHDT, YYEEEE. Trimming pared 0 bases from V and 4 bases from J, leaving 8 bases between. Using reference TRBV5-6 and TRBJ1-3 for the parts outside the CDR3, the full variable domain is DAGVTQSPTHLIKTRGQQVTLRCSPKSGHDTVSWYQQALGQGPQFIFQYYEEEERQRGNFPDRFSGHQFPNYSSELNVNALLLGDSALYLCASSLEGPGNTIYFGEGSWLTVV.

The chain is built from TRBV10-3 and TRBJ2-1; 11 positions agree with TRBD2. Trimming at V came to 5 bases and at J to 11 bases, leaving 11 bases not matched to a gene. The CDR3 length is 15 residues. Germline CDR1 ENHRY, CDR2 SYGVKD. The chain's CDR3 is CAISLTSGGIVKQFF. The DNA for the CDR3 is TGTGCCATCAGTCTAACTAGCGGGGGCATCGTGAAGCAGTTCTTC.

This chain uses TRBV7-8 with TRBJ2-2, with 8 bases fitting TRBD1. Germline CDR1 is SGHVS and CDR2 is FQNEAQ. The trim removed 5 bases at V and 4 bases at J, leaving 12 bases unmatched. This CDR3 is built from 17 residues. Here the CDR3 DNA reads TGTGCCAGCAGCCTGTTGCCGACAGGGGCCTTCACCGGGGAGCTGTTTTTT. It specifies CASSLLPTGAFTGELFF.

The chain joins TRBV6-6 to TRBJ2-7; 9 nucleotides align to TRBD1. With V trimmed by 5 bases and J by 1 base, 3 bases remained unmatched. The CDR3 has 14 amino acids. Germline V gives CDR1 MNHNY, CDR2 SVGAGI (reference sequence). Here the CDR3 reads CASSTGTGSYEQYF. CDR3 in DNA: TGTGCCAGCAGTACCGGGACAGGGTCCTACGAGCAGTACTTC.

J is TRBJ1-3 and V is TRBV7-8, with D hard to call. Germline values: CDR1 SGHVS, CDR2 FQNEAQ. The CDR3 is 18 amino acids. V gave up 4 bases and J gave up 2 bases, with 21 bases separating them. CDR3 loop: CASSSSRLRQPAGNTIYF. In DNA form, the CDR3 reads TGTGCCAGCAGCTCTTCAAGACTCCGCCAACCGGCTGGAAACACCATATATTTT.

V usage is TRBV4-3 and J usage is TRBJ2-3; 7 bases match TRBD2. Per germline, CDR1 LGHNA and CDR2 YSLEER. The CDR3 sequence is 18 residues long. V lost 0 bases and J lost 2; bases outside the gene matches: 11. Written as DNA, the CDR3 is TGCGCCAGCAGCCAAGATCCCCTCGCGGGGACTAACACAGATACGCAGTATTTT. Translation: CASSQDPLAGTNTDTQYF.

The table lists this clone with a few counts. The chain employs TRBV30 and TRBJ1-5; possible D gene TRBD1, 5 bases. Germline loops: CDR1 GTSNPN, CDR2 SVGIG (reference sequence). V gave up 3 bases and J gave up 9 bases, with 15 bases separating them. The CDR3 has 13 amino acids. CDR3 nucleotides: TGTGCCTGGAGCCCAACGGAAAGGGGGCCCCAGCATTTT. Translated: CAWSPTERGPQHF.

CDR3 loop: CASSSGTSGYNEQFF. The DNA of the CDR3 is TGTGCCAGCAGCTCCGGGACTAGCGGATACAATGAGCAGTTCTTC. This chain uses TRBV7-9 with TRBJ2-1; 11 positions match TRBD2. V lost 4 bases to trimming and J lost 4 bases; unmatched junction nucleotides: 3. The length of the CDR3 is 15 residues. Germline CDR1 and CDR2: SEHNR and FQNEAQ (reference sequence).

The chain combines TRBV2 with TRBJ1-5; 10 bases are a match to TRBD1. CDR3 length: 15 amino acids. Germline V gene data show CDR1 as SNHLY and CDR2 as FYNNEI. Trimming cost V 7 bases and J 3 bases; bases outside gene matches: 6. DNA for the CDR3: TGTGCCAGCAAAGCCGGGACAGGGGCCAATCAGCCCCAGCATTTT. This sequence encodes CASKAGTGANQPQHF.

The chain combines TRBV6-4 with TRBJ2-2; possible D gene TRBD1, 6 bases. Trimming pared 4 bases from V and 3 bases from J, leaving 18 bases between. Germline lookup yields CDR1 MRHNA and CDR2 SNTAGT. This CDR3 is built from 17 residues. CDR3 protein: CASSGQGPPFDTGELFF. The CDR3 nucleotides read TGTGCCAGCAGTGGGCAGGGGCCACCTTTCGACACCGGGGAGCTGTTTTTT.

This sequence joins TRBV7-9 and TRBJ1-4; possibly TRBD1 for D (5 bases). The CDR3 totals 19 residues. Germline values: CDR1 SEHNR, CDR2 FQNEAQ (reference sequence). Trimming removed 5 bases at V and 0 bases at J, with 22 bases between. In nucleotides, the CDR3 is TGTGCCAGCAGCCTCCGGTCCCGGGGCCAAAGTGCAACTAATGAAAAACTGTTTTTT. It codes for CASSLRSRGQSATNEKLFF.

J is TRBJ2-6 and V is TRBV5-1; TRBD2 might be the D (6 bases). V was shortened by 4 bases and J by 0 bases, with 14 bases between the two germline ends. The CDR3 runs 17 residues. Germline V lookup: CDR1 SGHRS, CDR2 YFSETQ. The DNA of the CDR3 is TGCGCCAGCAGCAGTGGGACTCTCCTCTCTGGGGCCAACGTCCTGACTTTC. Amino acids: CASSSGTLLSGANVLTF.

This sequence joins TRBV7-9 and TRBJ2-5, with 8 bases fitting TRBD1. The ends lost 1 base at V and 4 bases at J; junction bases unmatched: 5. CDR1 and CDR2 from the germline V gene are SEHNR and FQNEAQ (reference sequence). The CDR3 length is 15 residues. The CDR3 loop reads CASSLGQGTIETQYF. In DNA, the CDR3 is TGTGCCAGCAGCTTAGGACAGGGGACAATAGAGACCCAGTACTTC.

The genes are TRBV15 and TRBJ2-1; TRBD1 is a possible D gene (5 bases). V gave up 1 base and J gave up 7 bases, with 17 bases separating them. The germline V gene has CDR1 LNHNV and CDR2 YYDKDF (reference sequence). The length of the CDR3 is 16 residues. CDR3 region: CATSRGGQGSRNEQFF. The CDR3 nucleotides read TGTGCCACCAGCAGAGGGGGCCAGGGTAGTAGGAATGAGCAGTTCTTC.

CDR3 bases: TGCAGTGCTAGGGAGGGGTTGGCGCAGTACTTC. Protein: CSAREGLAQYF. V gene TRBV20-1 combines with J gene TRBJ2-7, with D possibly being TRBD2 (6 bases). In germline, CDR1 is DFQATT, CDR2 SNEGSKA (reference sequence). This CDR3 has 11 residues. V lost 3 bases and J lost 9, with 12 bases in between.

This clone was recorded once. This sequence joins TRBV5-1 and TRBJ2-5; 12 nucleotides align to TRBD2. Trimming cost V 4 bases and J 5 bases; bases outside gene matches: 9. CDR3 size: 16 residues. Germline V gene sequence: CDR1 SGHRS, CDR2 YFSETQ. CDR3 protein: CASSRGTSGRSETQYF. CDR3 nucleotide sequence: TGCGCCAGCAGCCGGGGTACTAGCGGGAGGAGCGAGACCCAGTACTTC. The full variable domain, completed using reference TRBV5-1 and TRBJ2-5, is KAGVTQTPRYLIKTRGQQVTLSCSPISGHRSVSWYQQTPGQGLQFLFEYFSETQRNKGNFPGRFSGRQFSNSRSEMNVSTLELGDSALYLCASSRGTSGRSETQYFGPGTRLLVL.

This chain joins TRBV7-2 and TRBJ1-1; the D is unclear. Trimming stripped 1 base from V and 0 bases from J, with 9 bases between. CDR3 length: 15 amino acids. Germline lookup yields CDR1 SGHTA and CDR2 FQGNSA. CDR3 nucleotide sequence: TGTGCCAGCAGCTTAGTTGTCAGCATGAACACTGAAGCTTTCTTT. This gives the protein CASSLVVSMNTEAFF.

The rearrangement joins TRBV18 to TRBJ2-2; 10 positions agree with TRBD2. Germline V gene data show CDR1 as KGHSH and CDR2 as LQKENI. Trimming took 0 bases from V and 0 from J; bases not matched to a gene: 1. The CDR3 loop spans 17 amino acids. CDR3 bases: TGTGCCAGCTCACCACCTAGCGGGGGGCCGAACACCGGGGAGCTGTTTTTT. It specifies CASSPPSGGPNTGELFF.

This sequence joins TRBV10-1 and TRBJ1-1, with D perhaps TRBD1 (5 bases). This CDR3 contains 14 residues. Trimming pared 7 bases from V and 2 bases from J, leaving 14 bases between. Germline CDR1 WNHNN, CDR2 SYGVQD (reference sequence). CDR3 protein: CASTPGTGNTEAFF. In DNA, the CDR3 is TGCGCCAGCACCCCCGGGACGGGTAACACTGAAGCTTTCTTT.

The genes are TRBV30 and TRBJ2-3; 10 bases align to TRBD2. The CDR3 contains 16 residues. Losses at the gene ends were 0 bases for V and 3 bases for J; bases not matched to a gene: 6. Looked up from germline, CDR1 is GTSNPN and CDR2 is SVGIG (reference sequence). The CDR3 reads CAWSVWASGSTDTQYF. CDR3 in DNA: TGTGCCTGGAGTGTCTGGGCTAGCGGGAGTACAGATACGCAGTATTTT. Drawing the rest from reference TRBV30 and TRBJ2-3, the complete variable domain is SQTIHQWPATLVQPVGSPLSLECTVEGTSNPNLYWYRQAAGRGLQLLFYSVGIGQISSEVPQNLSASRPQDRQFILSSKKLLLSDSGFYLCAWSVWASGSTDTQYFGPGTRLTVL.